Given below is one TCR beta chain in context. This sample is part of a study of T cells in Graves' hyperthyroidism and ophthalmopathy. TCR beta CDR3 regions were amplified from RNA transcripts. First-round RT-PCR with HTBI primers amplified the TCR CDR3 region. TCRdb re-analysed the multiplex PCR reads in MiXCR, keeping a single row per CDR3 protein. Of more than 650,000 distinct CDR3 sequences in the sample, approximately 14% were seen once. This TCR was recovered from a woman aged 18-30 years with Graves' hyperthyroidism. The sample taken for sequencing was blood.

This CDR3 reads CASSFTTQSRETQYF. For the CDR3, the DNA is TGTGCCAGCAGCTTTACGACTCAGTCTCGGGAGACCCAGTACTTC. The chain is built from TRBV11-2 and TRBJ2-5, with unresolved D. The germline gives CDR1 SGHAT, CDR2 FQNNGV. V was clipped by 3 bases and J by 5 bases, with 16 bases between them. The CDR3 sequence is 15 residues long.